This TCR beta chain appears in the sequencing data of a study of T-cell memory formation after mild COVID-19 (dated by TCRdb to about 2021). Broadly, across the study: TCR sequence clusters from the two donors were largely donor specific. Two young, previously healthy adult volunteers, one female and one male, were included in the cohort. Longitudinal TCRalpha and TCRbeta repertoire sequencing tracked T-cell clones expanding and contracting after mild COVID-19 in a couple of donors. Study-level results and caveats: From day 15 to 85, contracting clones showed balanced CD4/CD8 phenotypes, whereas a second wave of clones that expanded from day 15 to 37 leaned towards CD4+. Contracting CD4+ clones appeared mostly in the CM and EM memory subsets, whereas CD8+ clones were enriched in EMRA. The study included only a couple of mild cases, and larger cohorts that include severe cases with pre-infection samples were judged to be necessary. SARS-CoV-2 specificity was not confirmed for the second-wave clones peaking on day 37. Some responding clones were detected in pre-infection memory, which suggested that pre-existing cross-reactive memory T cells had joined the SARS-CoV-2 response.

Ficoll-Paque density gradient centrifugation was used to isolate PBMCs. Worth noting for this clonotype: Its antigen remains undetermined. The record has no base qualities; no much larger clone is one base away.

TCRdb lists the instrument as Illumina NovaSeq 6000. Using 5'RACE with constant-segment primers, TCRalpha and TCRbeta cDNA libraries were constructed, with sample barcodes and unique molecular identifiers added in the process. RNA was extracted from every sample with Trizol reagent. Amplification of the libraries took two PCR steps, and the second step added a second sample barcode plus Illumina TruSeq adapters. The libraries were sequenced on an Illumina NovaSeq using 2 x 150 bp paired-end reads. Per the source publication's procedure: The reads were demultiplexed and collapsed into UMI-guided consensus sequences using migec v1.2.7. Using mixcr v2.1.11, UMI consensuses were aligned to TRA and TRB V and J templates and then assembled into clonotypes. Expanded or contracted clonotypes were those called significant by both edgeR and NoisET, with noise models trained on biological replicates. edgeR calls used a false discovery rate-adjusted p below 0.01 and a log2 fold-change threshold of 1. As an exploratory analysis of dynamics, max-normalized trajectories of the 1000 most abundant clonotypes were examined with PCA combined with hierarchical clustering. Separately sequenced CD4+ and CD8+ repertoires were used to assign a CD4 or CD8 phenotype to each responding clone. Using fastp trimming at Q25 and MiXCR clonotype assembly, TCRdb reanalyzed the public sequencing data and kept in-frame beta chains. Rows with one shared CDR3 protein collapse into an entry with the most common genes and DNA. TCRdb's processing, not the authors', yielded these V and J calls. The sample includes roughly 300,000 distinct CDR3 sequences, with about a sixth observed a single time. Approximately 25% of the sample is in the top ten clones.

The germline ends are 13 bases apart after V is trimmed by 3 bases and J by 4 bases. There are 14 amino acids in the CDR3, from cysteine to phenylalanine inclusive. Here the CDR3 DNA is all that survives: 42 bases in frame from base 1. According to the germline V gene (reference sequence), CDR1 reads SEHNR and CDR2 reads FQNEAQ. The sequence is built from TRBV7-9 and TRBJ2-7; TRBD2 is a possible D gene, resting on 6 matching bases. The sample comprised PBMCs or a T cell subset sorted from them (not recorded which). The receptor was isolated from a young man who had mild COVID-19 (a few samples of this study predate the infection). The sample titles of this study are shuffled in the database, so cell type and time point are left out; the donor was told from shared clones. The CDR3 sequence is CASSFNVGRYEQYF. Read as DNA, the sequence is TGTGCCAGCAGCTTTAATGTAGGGAGGTACGAGCAGTACTTC. Reference TRBV7-9 and TRBJ2-7 proteins supply the regions before and after the CDR3; the full variable domain is: DTGVSQNPRHKITKRGQNVTFRCDPISEHNRLYWYRQTLGQGPEFLTYFQNEAQLEKSRLLSDRFSAERPKGSFSTLEIQRTEQGDSAMYLCASSFNVGRYEQYFGPGTRLTVT.